This T cell receptor beta chain was identified during a study of CD8+CD57+ T cells in acquired aplastic anemia. Whole-study context: On average, sorted CD4+ and CD8+ cells gave around 3.3 ug of DNA.

Germline V lookup: CDR1 ENHRY, CDR2 SYGVKD. J gave up 2 bases and V 9 bases, and 6 bases lay outside the gene matches. This CDR3 is built from 13 residues. An expansion of CD8+CD57+ cells by flow cytometry had been shown in patients chosen for sequencing. It was genomic DNA that served as the template for profiling TCR beta VDJ and CDR3. In TCRdb, the reads were re-called with MiXCR into one record per CDR3 protein. The sample gives fewer than 250,000 distinct CDR3 sequences, more than 45% of which show up once; 6.5% to 10% is in the top ten. Input material: sorted CD4+, CD8+, or CD8+CD57+ T cells (not recorded which) from PBMCs. The receptor's source is a human donor with aplastic anemia. This chain joins TRBV10-3 and TRBJ2-5; TRBD2 agrees at 7 bases. In DNA form, the CDR3 reads TGTGCCATAGCTAGCGGAGAACAAGAGACCCAGTACTTC. Amino acids: CAIASGEQETQYF.